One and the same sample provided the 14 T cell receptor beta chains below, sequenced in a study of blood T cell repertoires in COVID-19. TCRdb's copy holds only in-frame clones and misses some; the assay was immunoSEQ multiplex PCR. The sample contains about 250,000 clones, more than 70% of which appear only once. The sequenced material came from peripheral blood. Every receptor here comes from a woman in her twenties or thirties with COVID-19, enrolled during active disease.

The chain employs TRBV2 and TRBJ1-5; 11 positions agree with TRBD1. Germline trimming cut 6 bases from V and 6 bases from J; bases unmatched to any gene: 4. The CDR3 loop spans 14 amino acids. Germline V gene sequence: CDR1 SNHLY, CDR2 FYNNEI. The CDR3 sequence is CASSGQGAIQPQHF. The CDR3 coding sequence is TGTGCCAGCAGCGGACAGGGGGCAATTCAGCCCCAGCATTTT.

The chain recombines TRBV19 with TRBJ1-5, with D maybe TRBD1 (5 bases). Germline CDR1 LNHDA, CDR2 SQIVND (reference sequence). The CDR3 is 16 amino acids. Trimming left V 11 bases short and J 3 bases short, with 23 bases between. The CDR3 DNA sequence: TGTGCCTCCCGGGGGTGGTCAGGGCCCTTCAATCAGCCCCAGCATTTT. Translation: CASRGWSGPFNQPQHF.

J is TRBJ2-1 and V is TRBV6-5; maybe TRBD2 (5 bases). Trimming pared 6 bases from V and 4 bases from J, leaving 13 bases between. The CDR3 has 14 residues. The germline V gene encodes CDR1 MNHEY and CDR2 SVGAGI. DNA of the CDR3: TGTGCCAGCAGCCCCACTAGTGATTACAATGAGCAGTTCTTC. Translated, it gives CASSPTSDYNEQFF.

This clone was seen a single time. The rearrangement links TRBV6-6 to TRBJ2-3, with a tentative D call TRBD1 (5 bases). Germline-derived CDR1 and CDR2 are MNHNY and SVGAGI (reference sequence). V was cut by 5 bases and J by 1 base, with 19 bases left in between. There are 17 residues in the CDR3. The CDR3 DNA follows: TGTGCCAGCAGTCATCGACAGACCACCGCGCGCACAGATACGCAGTATTTT. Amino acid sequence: CASSHRQTTARTDTQYF.

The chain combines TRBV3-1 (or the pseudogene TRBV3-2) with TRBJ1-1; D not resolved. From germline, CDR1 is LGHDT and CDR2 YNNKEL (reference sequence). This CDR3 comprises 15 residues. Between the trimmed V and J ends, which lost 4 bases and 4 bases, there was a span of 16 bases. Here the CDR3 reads CASSPRPGWGTEAFF. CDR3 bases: TGTGCCAGCAGCCCCAGGCCGGGGTGGGGCACTGAAGCTTTCTTT.

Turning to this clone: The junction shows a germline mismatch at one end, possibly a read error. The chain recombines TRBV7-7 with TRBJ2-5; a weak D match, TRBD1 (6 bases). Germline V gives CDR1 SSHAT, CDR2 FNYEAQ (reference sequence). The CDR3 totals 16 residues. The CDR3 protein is CASSLSAGAGQETQYF. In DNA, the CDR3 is TGTGCTAGCAGCTTATCGGCAGGGGCCGGACAAGAGACCCAGTACTTC.

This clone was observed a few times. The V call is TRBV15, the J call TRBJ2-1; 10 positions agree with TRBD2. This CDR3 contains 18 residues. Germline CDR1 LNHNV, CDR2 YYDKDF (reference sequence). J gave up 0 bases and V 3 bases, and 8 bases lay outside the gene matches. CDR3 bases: TGTGCCACCAGCAGCGGGACTAGCGAGAGTAGCTCCTACAATGAGCAGTTCTTC. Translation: CATSSGTSESSSYNEQFF.

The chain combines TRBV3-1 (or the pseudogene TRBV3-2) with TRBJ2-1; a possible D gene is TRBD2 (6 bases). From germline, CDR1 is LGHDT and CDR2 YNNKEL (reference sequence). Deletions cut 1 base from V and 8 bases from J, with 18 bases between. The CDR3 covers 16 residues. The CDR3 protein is CASSQGDFRTTDEQFF. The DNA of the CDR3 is TGTGCCAGCAGCCAAGGGGACTTCCGCACAACCGATGAGCAGTTCTTC.

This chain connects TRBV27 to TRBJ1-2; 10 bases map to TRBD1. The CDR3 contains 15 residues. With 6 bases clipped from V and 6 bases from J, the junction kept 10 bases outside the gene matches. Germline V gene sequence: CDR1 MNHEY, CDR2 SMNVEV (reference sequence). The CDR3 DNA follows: TGTGCCAGCAGCCAGACAGGGGGCGCGGAAGATGGCTACACCTTC. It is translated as CASSQTGGAEDGYTF.

The CDR3 sequence: CASRLPAGHTEAFF. Written as DNA, the CDR3 is TGTGCCAGCAGACTCCCCGCGGGGCACACTGAAGCTTTCTTT. This sequence joins TRBV28 and TRBJ1-1, with a tentative D call TRBD1 (5 bases). The germline gives CDR1 MDHEN, CDR2 SYDVKM. Trimming stripped 6 bases from V and 3 bases from J, with 14 bases between. The CDR3 length is 14 residues.

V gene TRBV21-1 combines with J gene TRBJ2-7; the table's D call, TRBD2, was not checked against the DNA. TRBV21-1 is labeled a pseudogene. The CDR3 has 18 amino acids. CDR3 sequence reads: CASSLLSSWRNTTYEQYV. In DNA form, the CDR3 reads TGTGCCAGCAGCTTACTAAGCTCGTGGAGGAACACCACCTACGAGCAGTACGTC.

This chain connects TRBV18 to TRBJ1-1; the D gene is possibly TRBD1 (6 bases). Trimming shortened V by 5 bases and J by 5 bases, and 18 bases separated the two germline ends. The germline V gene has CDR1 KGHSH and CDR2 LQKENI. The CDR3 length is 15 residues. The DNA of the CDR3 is TGTGCCAGCTCAGTACGGGAAGGAACAGGGACTGAAGCTTTCTTT. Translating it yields CASSVREGTGTEAFF.

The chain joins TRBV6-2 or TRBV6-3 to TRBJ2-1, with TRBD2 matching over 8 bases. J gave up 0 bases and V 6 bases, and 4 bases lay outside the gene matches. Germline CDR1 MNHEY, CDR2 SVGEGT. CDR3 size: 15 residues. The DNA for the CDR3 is TGTGCCAGCAGCTGGAGCGGGAGCTCCTACAATGAGCAGTTCTTC. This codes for CASSWSGSSYNEQFF.

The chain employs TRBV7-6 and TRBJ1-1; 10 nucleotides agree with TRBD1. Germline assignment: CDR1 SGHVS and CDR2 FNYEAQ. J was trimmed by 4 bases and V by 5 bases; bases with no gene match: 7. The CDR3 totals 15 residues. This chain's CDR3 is CASSRQGAQGTEAFF. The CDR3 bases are TGTGCCAGCAGCAGACAGGGGGCCCAGGGCACTGAAGCTTTCTTT.